Reported below is one T cell receptor beta chain. Its antigen remains undetermined. The sample holds no much larger clone one base away, and base qualities are not on file. The sample carries other DNA sequences with the same CDR3. V is pared back by 3 bases and J by 3 bases, with 3 bases lying between the germline termini. The cysteine opens and the phenylalanine closes a CDR3 of 11 amino acids. Just CDR3 DNA is preserved here, 33 bases in frame from base 1. Sequences SNHLY (CDR1) and FYNNEI (CDR2) are obtained from the germline V gene. Using the deep immunoSEQ assay, TCR CDR3 regions were amplified from genomic DNA by multiplex PCR. Genomic DNA extracted from each cell subset was distributed evenly over all wells of several immunoSEQ 96-well plates, and each plate served as one replicate. For sorted subsets, 200 ng of genomic DNA, equivalent to roughly 33,000 T cell genomes, went into each replicate PCR. Purified libraries were measured with a Qubit 3.0 fluorometer, size-checked on a Bioanalyzer 2100, and measured again with the KAPA Library Quantification kit. Every immunoSEQ 96-well plate was sequenced on a separate single-read 150-cycle Illumina NextSeq 550 flow cell. Regarding the original processing steps: The immunoSEQ output contained only junctional sequences without quality scores, so filtering could not match that applied to full-length reads. To assign V/J genes and CDR3, sequences were annotated using PyIR, a Python wrapper for IgBLAST v1.9, with IMGT germline references. Reads were filtered out if the reads had weak V/J assignments (E-value above 1e-6), no CDR3, stop codons, out-of-frame junctions, or ambiguous translated residues. V3J clonotypes were defined as sequences sharing an identical inferred V gene, J gene, and CDR3 amino acid sequence. Percentage overlap between repertoires was calculated by dividing the number of shared unique clonotypes by the size of the smaller repertoire. RTK rarefaction, the Chao1 estimator, and Recon v2.1 estimates of unobserved clonotypes were used to assess repertoire richness. For all TCRbeta clonotypes obtained by the gDNA method from several donors, generation probabilities were computed with OLGA. TCRdb mirrors the immuneACCESS table, restricted to in-frame sequences. Some clones are absent from its copies; in checked studies, under half trace to an unresolved V gene, and the reason for the others is unknown. The D gene and trimming were derived from the DNA, and the V and J assignments and clone size from that table. In all, the sample holds over a million clones, and 70% to 80% of those were seen once. In total, the top ten clones hold 0.55% to 0.7% of the sample.

The data originate from a study of shared clonotypes between healthy human individuals (dated by TCRdb to about 2020). Some background on the complete study: The cohort included a few men and a couple of women between 18 and 49 years of age. For each donor, three plates each were used for CD4 naive and CD4 memory, two plates were used for CD8 naive, and one plate was used for CD8 memory. To estimate repertoire size and how much clonotype sharing occurs between individuals, the study deeply sequenced the blood TCR repertoires of 4 to 6 healthy adults. To increase sequencing depth and limit assay-specific biases, TCR repertoire library preparation and sequencing were carried out by different laboratories using diverse techniques. Between about 0.85 and 9.5 billion PBMCs per donor were obtained by leukapheresis.

Healthy HIV-negative adults with no recently reported acute infections or vaccinations were included as donors. Every donor was a Caucasian adult residing in Nashville, Tennessee, USA. Magnetic negative selection was used to enrich CD4+ T cells, after which naive cells were positively selected on CD45RA and the negative fraction became the memory subset. Blood was collected by leukapheresis, and PBMCs were isolated by Ficoll-Histopaque density gradient centrifugation and then cryopreserved in liquid nitrogen vapor phase. Analytical flow cytometry was used to check the purity and quantity of each magnetically sorted T cell population. From each sorted fraction, genomic DNA was isolated and quantified by UV absorbance on a Nanodrop 2000c. General conclusions and limits of the study: Only blood was sampled, and tissue TCR repertoires likely differ from those in blood. Higher generation probabilities were observed for clonotypes shared by all four sorted-subset donors than for non-shared clonotypes. Estimated clonotype richness was generally larger for naive than for memory subsets. Based on pairwise subsampling, the degree of clonotype sharing among donors was expected to be affected by sequencing depth. Sharing across a few donors was observed for roughly 5% of naive CD4, about 3.2% of naive CD8, about 2.3% of memory CD4, and roughly 0.4% of memory CD8 clonotypes. Because the study included a small number of donors, the genetic and exposure-history diversity represented was limited. Even with the large sequencing depth, rarefaction of the sorted-subset datasets indicated that sequencing was incomplete.

The receptor comes from a man between 18 and 29 years old in good health. Some clones in this sample may be carry-over from other donors' samples. Specimen: memory CD4+ T cells from PBMCs. This sample's cell subset or site label indicates: CD45RA-negative fraction. The receptor chain draws on TRBV2 and TRBJ2-7, with no confidently assigned D gene. The DNA sequence is given as TGTGCCAGCAGTGATGGCTACGAGCAGTACTTC. Its product reads: CASSDGYEQYF.